This T cell receptor beta chain stems from a study of blood T cell repertoires in COVID-19. Overall study: Whether acute or convalescent, the COVID-19 samples came from the United States, Italy and Spain. PBMCs, B-cell-depleted T cells, or T cells provided the cDNA or gDNA that made up the material.

As originally analysed: Using reference gene primer amplification, nucleated cell counts were estimated. The repertoire was sequenced with immunoSEQ multiplex PCR; TCRdb's copy has only in-frame clones and lacks some. The V and J calls and clone size were taken over from that table, and D and trimming were inferred from the DNA. The sample comprises about 63,000 clones, around 80% of which are singletons, and 32% rests with the top ten. Germline assignment: CDR1 MNHEY and CDR2 SMNVEV (reference sequence). V was shortened by 4 bases and J by 3 bases, with 4 bases between the two germline ends. The CDR3 consists of 11 residues.

The sequenced material came from peripheral blood. The receptor was derived from a human donor in a cohort sampled during active COVID-19. The chain uses TRBV27 and TRBJ2-7; D call uncertain. In nucleotides, the CDR3 is TGTGCCAGCAGTTCCGTCTACGAGCAGTACTTC. It codes for CASSSVYEQYF.